The 7 T cell receptor beta chains given below trace back to one sample, sequenced in a study of CD8+ T cells in alopecia areata. Extracted RNA was reverse transcribed into cDNA, the sequencing template. The method was immunoSEQ multiplex PCR; TCRdb's version includes in-frame clones alone and lacks a portion of them. The data show about 270,000 clones, 60% seen once. Treatment reported: oral pan-JAK inhibitor, 5-10 mg twice daily. The sequencing here drew on CD4+ T cells sorted from blood, taken around week 53, from a patient treated with tofacitinib. Every receptor here comes from a human donor with alopecia areata.

This chain links TRBV29-1 with TRBJ1-1, with D maybe TRBD1 (5 bases). CDR3 size: 15 residues. V lost 4 bases, J lost 5 bases, and 20 bases lay in between. Germline loops: CDR1 SQVTM, CDR2 ANQGSEA. The CDR3 region is CSVGETGTRGTEAFF. CDR3 DNA sequence: TGCAGCGTTGGGGAAACTGGGACGCGGGGGACTGAAGCTTTCTTT.

This chain links TRBV12-5 with TRBJ1-5; D gene ambiguous. Trimming stripped 1 base from V and 1 base from J, with 2 bases between. In germline, CDR1 is LGHNT, CDR2 FRNRAP. This CDR3 contains 13 residues. The CDR3 loop reads CASGLGSNQPQHF. CDR3 coding DNA: TGTGCTAGTGGTTTGGGAAGCAATCAGCCCCAGCATTTT.

In DNA, the CDR3 is TGTGCCTGGACCCGGTACAGCAACAATGAGCAGTTCTTC. Its protein is CAWTRYSNNEQFF. The genes are TRBV30 and TRBJ2-1, with D unclear. This CDR3 spans 13 amino acids. Trimming cost V 4 bases and J 5 bases, with 12 bases left between them. The germline V gene has CDR1 GTSNPN and CDR2 SVGIG (reference sequence).

The chain combines TRBV30 with TRBJ1-6; D not certain. V gave up 0 bases and J gave up 9 bases, with 12 bases separating them. In germline, CDR1 is GTSNPN, CDR2 SVGIG (reference sequence). The CDR3 contains 14 residues. The CDR3 here is CAWSVLNGRSPLHF. CDR3 coding DNA: TGTGCCTGGAGTGTACTTAACGGCCGTTCACCCCTCCACTTT. The variable domain in full, completed from reference TRBV30 and TRBJ1-6, reads SQTIHQWPATLVQPVGSPLSLECTVEGTSNPNLYWYRQAAGRGLQLLFYSVGIGQISSEVPQNLSASRPQDRQFILSSKKLLLSDSGFYLCAWSVLNGRSPLHFGNGTRLTVT.

Concerning this clone itself: The same CDR3 arises from other DNA sequences in this sample as well. The chain joins TRBV5-1 to TRBJ2-5; 9 bases are shared with TRBD2. Germline V gene data show CDR1 as SGHRS and CDR2 as YFSETQ. The V segment lost 0 bases and the J segment 5 bases; nucleotides outside the gene matches: 5. This CDR3 has 15 amino acids. The CDR3 coding sequence is TGCGCCAGCAGCTTGGTCGCGGGGGGGCCGGAGACCCAGTACTTC. This encodes CASSLVAGGPETQYF.

A few counts support this clone. The chain couples TRBV27 to TRBJ2-2; D is unclear. Germline V gives CDR1 MNHEY, CDR2 SMNVEV (reference sequence). The length of the CDR3 is 14 residues. With 5 bases removed from V and 4 bases from J, the gap between germline ends came to 11 bases. This CDR3 is CASSRRASTGELFF. The CDR3 nucleotides read TGTGCCAGCAGTCGTAGGGCGAGCACCGGGGAGCTGTTTTTT.

The chain is built from TRBV30 and TRBJ2-1; D not certain. V lost 5 bases and J lost 6, with 5 bases in between. Looked up from germline, CDR1 is GTSNPN and CDR2 is SVGIG (reference sequence). The CDR3 spans 10 residues. CDR3 sequence reads: CAWALNEQFF. CDR3 sequence (DNA): TGTGCCTGGGCCCTCAATGAGCAGTTCTTC.